Reported below is one T cell receptor (beta chain). This clonotype is medium-sized (0.01 to 0.1%). Which antigen it targets is not known. Nothing much larger sits one base from this clone, and base qualities are not available. TCRdb records Illumina MiSeq as the sequencer. TCRdb reworked the public reads: Q25 trimming with fastp, MiXCR clone assembly, productive beta chains retained. For every CDR3 protein sequence, its rows merge into one entry that carries the most common genes and DNA. The sample data list under 5,500 distinct CDR3 sequences, and 7% to 10% of these were observed just once. The ten most abundant clones make up approximately 8.6% of the sample. The sample comes from a study. The germline V gene (reference sequence) specifies DFQATT as CDR1 and SNEGSKA as CDR2. The germline V and J ends show losses of 3 bases and 6 bases respectively, and no gene match explains 9 bases of the junction. From the cysteine through the phenylalanine, the CDR3 covers 14 amino acids. Only the CDR3 DNA is retained, 42 bases long and in frame from the first base.

This TCR was sampled from a human donor with rheumatoid arthritis. The sample consisted of CD4+ T cells from synovial fluid. The chain couples TRBV20-1 to TRBJ2-7; the central 9 bases match TRBD1. The DNA sequence is as follows: TGCAGTGCTAGCGAAGGGACAGGGTTCTTCGAGCAGTACTTC. Its translation is CSASEGTGFFEQYF.